One and the same sample provided the 13 T cell receptor beta chains below, sequenced in a study of T-cell memory formation after mild COVID-19. TCRdb reprocessed the 5' RACE reads via MiXCR and lists one record per CDR3 protein. The data hold a few hundred thousand distinct CDR3 sequences, with approximately 21% observed a single time. Sequenced input: PBMCs or a T cell subset sorted from them (not recorded which). The receptors derive from an adult woman who had mild COVID-19 (a few samples of this study predate the infection). Cell type and time point are not known.

This clonotype appeared a few times. The chain is built from TRBV12-3 or TRBV12-4 and TRBJ1-6; possible D gene TRBD1, 5 bases. The CDR3 contains 17 residues. Trimming stripped 2 bases from V and 9 bases from J, with 20 bases between. CDR3 in DNA: TGTGCCAGCAGTTTAAGGGACTGGGCAACGAGGAGTTCACCCCTCCACTTT. This gives the protein CASSLRDWATRSSPLHF.

J is TRBJ2-5 and V is TRBV15; 9 positions match TRBD1. The CDR3 is 16 amino acids. J gave up 5 bases and V 2 bases, and 9 bases lay outside the gene matches. CDR1 is LNHNV, CDR2 YYDKDF, per germline (reference sequence). The CDR3 DNA reads TGTGCCACCAGCAGATTTGGGACAGGGTCGGGGGAGACCCAGTACTTC. Translation gives CATSRFGTGSGETQYF.

This clonotype has a handful of counts. This chain links TRBV7-9 with TRBJ2-7; D gene ambiguous. Trimming took off 0 bases at V and 6 bases at J, with 6 bases between the two ends. Per the germline V gene, CDR1 is SEHNR and CDR2 is FQNEAQ (reference sequence). The CDR3 is 12 amino acids. The CDR3 nucleotides are TGTGCCAGCAGCTTAGCGCTACCCGAGCAGTACTTC. It translates to CASSLALPEQYF.

This clonotype appeared a few times. This chain connects TRBV11-2 to TRBJ2-3; 11 positions agree with TRBD2. After removal of 1 base from V and 6 bases from J, the junction contained 9 bases not matched to a gene. This CDR3 comprises 17 residues. Germline V gives CDR1 SGHAT, CDR2 FQNNGV. The CDR3 loop is CASSLVVETSGTDTQYF. The CDR3 nucleotides are TGTGCCAGCAGCTTAGTCGTGGAGACTAGCGGGACCGATACGCAGTATTTT. The whole variable domain, filled in from reference TRBV11-2 and TRBJ2-3, reads EAGVAQSPRYKIIEKRQSVAFWCNPISGHATLYWYQQILGQGPKLLIQFQNNGVVDDSQLPKDRFSAERLKGVDSTLKIQPAKLEDSAVYLCASSLVVETSGTDTQYFGPGTRLTVL.

This clonotype was counted a few times. V usage is TRBV29-1 and J usage is TRBJ1-1; D may be TRBD1 (5 bases). Germline V gene lookup returns CDR1 SQVTM and CDR2 ANQGSEA. The CDR3 length is 14 residues. Trimming left V 7 bases short and J 4 bases short, with 19 bases between. The CDR3 reads CSAGRGASGTEAFF. Here the CDR3 DNA reads TGCAGCGCCGGACGCGGGGCCTCTGGCACTGAAGCTTTCTTT.

The chain recombines TRBV11-2 with TRBJ2-3; 8 bases map to TRBD2. V dropped 3 bases and J dropped 7; count of bases not matched to a gene: 9. Germline loops: CDR1 SGHAT, CDR2 FQNNGV. The CDR3 has 15 amino acids. The CDR3 reads CASSFVRGGTHTQYF. The CDR3, as DNA: TGTGCCAGCAGCTTCGTCCGGGGGGGCACCCATACGCAGTATTTT.

This rearrangement joins TRBV20-1 to TRBJ2-7; 9 positions match TRBD1. The CDR3 is made up of 17 amino acids. CDR1 is DFQATT and CDR2 is SNEGSKA in the germline V gene (reference sequence). V lost 5 bases to trimming and J lost 3 bases; unmatched junction nucleotides: 17. CDR3 sequence: CSARGRDRAINNYEQYF. CDR3 in DNA: TGCAGTGCTCGAGGGAGGGACAGGGCTATCAACAACTACGAGCAGTACTTC.

This clonotype has at least ten counts. The CDR3 loop is CASSLAGPGEQYF. The CDR3, as DNA: TGTGCCAGCAGCTTGGCCGGACCAGGCGAGCAGTACTTC. This rearrangement joins TRBV5-6 to TRBJ2-7; D remains ambiguous. CDR1 and CDR2 (germline): SGHDT, YYEEEE. The CDR3 covers 13 residues. The V end lost 0 bases, the J end lost 6 bases, and 10 bases lay between the germline ends.

This sequence joins TRBV6-1 and TRBJ2-5, with TRBD1 matching 11 bases. CDR3 length: 16 residues. Germline CDR1 is MNHNS and CDR2 is SASEGT. The junction had 13 bases not matched to a gene; V was cut back by 9 bases and J by 4 bases. The CDR3 protein is CASRPGQGVGGETQYF. The CDR3 nucleotides read TGTGCCAGTCGCCCGGGACAGGGGGTGGGCGGAGAGACCCAGTACTTC.

J is TRBJ1-1 and V is TRBV2, with 7 bases fitting TRBD1. V trimming: 6 bases; J trimming: 0 bases; junction bases outside the gene matches: 13. Germline V gene lookup returns CDR1 SNHLY and CDR2 FYNNEI. This CDR3 region has 17 residues. In nucleotides, the CDR3 is TGTGCCAGCAGCCTCAGACAGGGCATCTTCATGAACACTGAAGCTTTCTTT. Protein product: CASSLRQGIFMNTEAFF. Together with reference TRBV2 and TRBJ1-1, the CDR3 gives the full variable domain: EPEVTQTPSHQVTQMGQEVILRCVPISNHLYFYWYRQILGQKVEFLVSFYNNEISEKSEIFDDQFSVERPDGSNFTLKIRSTKLEDSAMYFCASSLRQGIFMNTEAFFGQGTRLTVV.

The chain couples TRBV18 to TRBJ2-5; TRBD2 might be the D (6 bases). CDR1 is KGHSH, CDR2 LQKENI, per germline. The germline V and J ends were trimmed by 3 bases and 5 bases, with 10 bases remaining between them. This CDR3 is 13 amino acids long. DNA for the CDR3: TGTGCCAGCTCACCGGGACTGTCCGAGACCCAGTACTTC. Translated: CASSPGLSETQYF.

This clonotype was seen ten or more times. The V and J genes are TRBV29-1 and TRBJ2-7; 7 nucleotides agree with TRBD2. There are 13 residues in the CDR3. J lost 1 base, V lost 4 bases, and 4 bases had no gene match. Germline V lookup: CDR1 SQVTM, CDR2 ANQGSEA. CDR3 nucleotide sequence: TGCAGCGTTGTGGCGGGAGCGTCCTACGAGCAGTACTTC. Protein sequence: CSVVAGASYEQYF.

The chain couples TRBV5-1 to TRBJ1-6; TRBD1 aligns across 12 bases. V dropped 4 bases and J dropped 5; count of bases not matched to a gene: 10. This CDR3 has 18 amino acids. The germline V gene has CDR1 SGHRS and CDR2 YFSETQ. The CDR3 reads CASSSGPGQGANNSPLHF. As DNA, the CDR3 is TGCGCCAGCAGCAGCGGACCGGGACAGGGGGCCAATAATTCACCCCTCCACTTT.